The 18 T cell receptor beta chains given below trace back to one sample, sequenced in a study of cytomegalovirus exposure and HLA in healthy donors. The PCR made use of 60 Vbeta and 13 Jbeta primers. Profiling relied on immunoSEQ multiplex PCR, and the TCRdb table lists in-frame clones only, not all of them. The table lists 200,000 or so clones, more than 65% of them singletons. Specimen: PBMCs. The receptors shown here come from a man aged 50-59 years in good health and CMV-seronegative.

The chain combines TRBV18 with TRBJ2-5; tentatively, D is TRBD1 (6 bases). Trimming removed 6 bases from V and 5 bases from J, with 13 bases in between. Germline V gives CDR1 KGHSH, CDR2 LQKENI. There are 13 residues in the CDR3. CDR3 sequence reads: CASSMGQGETQYF. The CDR3 coding sequence is TGTGCCAGCTCCATGGGACAAGGGGAGACCCAGTACTTC. Full variable domain (outside the CDR3, taken from reference TRBV18 and TRBJ2-5): NAGVMQNPRHLVRRRGQEARLRCSPMKGHSHVYWYRQLPEEGLKFMVYLQKENIIDESGMPKERFSAEFPKEGPSILRIQQVVRGDSAAYFCASSMGQGETQYFGPGTRLLVL.

The rearrangement joins TRBV28 to TRBJ1-2; 8 nucleotides line up with TRBD1. The CDR3 spans 13 residues. The germline V gene has CDR1 MDHEN and CDR2 SYDVKM. J gave up 4 bases and V 6 bases, and 4 bases lay outside the gene matches. The DNA of the CDR3 is TGTGCCAGCAGAAAGGACAGGGCCTATGGCTACACCTTC. Protein product: CASRKDRAYGYTF.

This chain joins TRBV30 and TRBJ1-1; D is unclear. Per the germline V gene, CDR1 is GTSNPN and CDR2 is SVGIG (reference sequence). V lost 1 base and J 10 bases, leaving 19 bases between the germline ends. CDR3 length: 14 amino acids. CDR3 region: CAWSGEGREIGAFF. The DNA of the CDR3 is TGTGCCTGGAGTGGAGAGGGCCGAGAGATAGGAGCTTTCTTT.

Comments on this clone: This sample also contains other DNA sequences that code for the same CDR3. The chain has TRBV7-6 and TRBJ2-1; 9 positions match TRBD1. Per the germline V gene, CDR1 is SGHVS and CDR2 is FNYEAQ. V trimming: 1 base; J trimming: 6 bases; junction bases outside the gene matches: 7. The CDR3 totals 16 residues. CDR3 bases: TGTGCCAGCAGCTTAGGCACAGGGGGCGCGACCAATGAGCAGTTCTTC. Translation: CASSLGTGGATNEQFF.

A word on this clone: Relative to the germline gene, one junction end is altered; a read error may explain this. The genes are TRBV7-9 and TRBJ1-2; D is uncertain. CDR1 and CDR2 from the germline V gene are SEHNR and FQNEAQ (reference sequence). The CDR3 loop spans 12 amino acids. CDR3 region: CSSSLAEVKFTF. The CDR3 bases are TGTTCCAGCAGCTTAGCCGAGGTAAAGTTCACCTTC.

V gene TRBV28 combines with J gene TRBJ1-1; D may be TRBD1 (6 bases). Germline V gives CDR1 MDHEN, CDR2 SYDVKM. The CDR3 totals 18 residues. V lost 6 bases to trimming and J lost 8 bases, with 31 bases between them. The CDR3 DNA reads TGTGCCAGCAGCCCAGTCGAAGGGAAACAGGGCTTCAAGAAGGAAGCTTTCTTT. Amino acid sequence: CASSPVEGKQGFKKEAFF.

The V call is TRBV29-1, the J call TRBJ2-1; the D gene is possibly TRBD1 (5 bases). Germline values: CDR1 SQVTM, CDR2 ANQGSEA. There are 17 residues in the CDR3. V shed 6 bases and J shed 0 bases, with 21 bases lying between them. CDR3 sequence: CSVISWQGSSSYNEQFF. The CDR3 DNA follows: TGCAGCGTGATATCCTGGCAGGGATCAAGCTCCTACAATGAGCAGTTCTTC.

This sequence joins TRBV28 and TRBJ1-2; a possible D gene is TRBD1 (5 bases). The CDR3 sequence is 13 residues long. V dropped 7 bases and J dropped 8 bases, with 17 bases sitting between them. Germline loops: CDR1 MDHEN, CDR2 SYDVKM. The DNA of the CDR3 is TGTGCCAGCACTATTCGGGGGTGGGACGGCTACACCTTC. It is translated as CASTIRGWDGYTF.

This rearrangement joins TRBV27 to TRBJ1-1; the D gene is possibly TRBD1 (6 bases). The CDR3 spans 15 residues. Trimming took off 5 bases at V and 3 bases at J, with 16 bases between the two ends. Germline V gene lookup returns CDR1 MNHEY and CDR2 SMNVEV (reference sequence). CDR3: CASSLDSRVDTEAFF. The CDR3 nucleotides are TGTGCCAGCAGTCTGGACAGTCGAGTAGACACTGAAGCTTTCTTT.

The chain is built from TRBV29-1 and TRBJ1-6; TRBD1 agrees at 8 bases. Trimming cost V 6 bases and J 6 bases; bases outside gene matches: 7. This CDR3 has 14 amino acids. CDR1 is SQVTM, CDR2 ANQGSEA, per germline. The CDR3 sequence: CSVTTGVGNSPLHF. CDR3 nucleotide sequence: TGCAGCGTAACGACAGGGGTTGGTAATTCACCCCTCCACTTT.

V and J are TRBV21-1 and TRBJ2-7; the D call in the table, TRBD1, was not verified against the DNA. TRBV21-1 is a pseudogene. The CDR3 covers 16 residues. The CDR3 is CASSTPGTGVHYEQYF. As DNA, the CDR3 is TGTGCCAGCAGCACCCCCGGGACAGGGGTCCACTACGAGCAGTACTTC.

The chain combines TRBV9 with TRBJ2-1, with D hard to call. Germline CDR1 and CDR2: SGDLS and YYNGEE. Trimming cost V 6 bases and J 2 bases, with 12 bases left between them. CDR3 length equals 14 residues. The chain's CDR3 is CASTKQAAYNEQFF. DNA for the CDR3: TGTGCCAGCACGAAGCAGGCCGCCTACAATGAGCAGTTCTTC.

The V gene is TRBV7-8, the J gene TRBJ1-1, with D maybe TRBD1 (5 bases). In germline, CDR1 is SGHVS, CDR2 FQNEAQ. The CDR3 is 15 residues long. Trimming took 2 bases from V and 0 from J, leaving 10 bases between them. The CDR3 here is CASSLQGRLNTEAFF. For the CDR3, the DNA is TGTGCCAGCAGCTTACAGGGTCGGTTGAACACTGAAGCTTTCTTT.

The rearrangement links TRBV14 to TRBJ2-7; D may be TRBD2 (6 bases). This CDR3 has 13 residues. Germline assignment: CDR1 SGHDN and CDR2 FVKESK. The V and J ends lost 4 bases and 0 bases respectively, with 7 bases between them. CDR3 sequence (DNA): TGTGCCAGCAGCCCCGGGAGCTCCTACGAGCAGTACTTC. This codes for CASSPGSSYEQYF.

V usage is TRBV6-1 and J usage is TRBJ2-7; 7 bases map to TRBD1. CDR1 is MNHNS and CDR2 is SASEGT in the germline V gene. The CDR3 has 17 amino acids. The junction had 11 bases not matched to a gene; V was cut back by 1 base and J by 2 bases. CDR3 DNA: TGTGCCAGCAGTGAAGAGGATCCCAGGACAGGTACCTACGAGCAGTACTTC. Translated, it gives CASSEEDPRTGTYEQYF.

This clone was recorded once. The chain has TRBV6-5 and TRBJ2-2; D is possibly TRBD1 (6 bases). CDR3 length: 14 amino acids. The germline V and J ends were trimmed by 10 bases and 6 bases, with 18 bases remaining between them. Looked up from germline, CDR1 is MNHEY and CDR2 is SVGAGI. In DNA form, the CDR3 reads TGTGCCATCATCCGGGACATCAAGGCCGGGGAGCTGTTTTTT. It is translated as CAIIRDIKAGELFF.

This chain joins TRBV9 and TRBJ2-7; 14 nucleotides agree with TRBD2. CDR1 and CDR2 from the germline V gene are SGDLS and YYNGEE. The V and J ends lost 2 bases and 5 bases, in that order; junction bases with no gene match: 12. The CDR3 is 18 residues long. CDR3 region: CASSVTAGTSGSGDEQYF. The CDR3 nucleotides read TGTGCCAGCAGCGTGACGGCCGGGACTAGCGGGAGTGGTGACGAGCAGTACTTC.

V usage is TRBV15 and J usage is TRBJ2-1; tentative D call: TRBD2 (5 bases). Trimming pared 5 bases from V and 6 bases from J, leaving 11 bases between. CDR1 and CDR2 (germline): LNHNV, YYDKDF (reference sequence). This CDR3 has 13 amino acids. CDR3 residues: CATSSDRGNEQFF. In DNA form, the CDR3 reads TGTGCCACCAGCTCAGACCGGGGCAATGAGCAGTTCTTC.